Listed here are 17 T cell receptor beta chains from one sample, sequenced in a study of cytomegalovirus exposure and HLA in healthy donors. It was with 60 Vbeta and 13 Jbeta primers that the PCR ran. Method: immunoSEQ multiplex PCR; TCRdb's copy keeps in-frame clones and lacks some. The data contain under 130,000 clones, around three quarters of them singletons. The material sequenced was PBMCs. The receptors stem from a man aged 45 to 65 in good health and CMV-seropositive.

The J gene is TRBJ2-7, the V gene TRBV21-1; TRBD1 was called by the table and not checked on the DNA. TRBV21-1 is termed a pseudogene. The CDR3 is 15 residues long. The CDR3 loop is CASSKGQGQLYEQYF. The CDR3 DNA reads TGTGCCAGCAGCAAAGGGCAGGGGCAGCTCTACGAGCAGTACTTC.

This chain joins TRBV9 and TRBJ1-1; maybe TRBD1 (6 bases). V dropped 2 bases and J dropped 5 bases, with 13 bases sitting between them. The CDR3 has 14 residues. Germline CDR1 and CDR2: SGDLS and YYNGEE. The CDR3: CASSVQGLSTEAFF. Written as DNA, the CDR3 is TGTGCCAGCAGCGTGCAGGGGTTGAGTACTGAAGCTTTCTTT.

The gene calls are TRBV13 and TRBJ1-2; 7 bases map to TRBD1. The CDR3 is 17 residues long. CDR1 is PRHDT, CDR2 FYEKMQ, per germline (reference sequence). V lost 6 bases and J lost 5; bases outside the gene matches: 18. CDR3 residues: CASRLSLGGRGRYGYTF. DNA for the CDR3: TGTGCCAGCAGGTTGTCACTAGGGGGCAGGGGGAGATATGGCTACACCTTC.

The chain carries TRBV6-1 and TRBJ1-1, with D possibly matching TRBD1 (6 bases). Trimming pared 10 bases from V and 0 bases from J, leaving 15 bases between. The CDR3 covers 14 residues. Germline assignment: CDR1 MNHNS and CDR2 SASEGT. The CDR3 nucleotides read TGTGCCACTTCAGGGGAAATAATGAACACTGAAGCTTTCTTT. It specifies CATSGEIMNTEAFF.

The CDR3: CASSGQGPETQYF. Here the CDR3 DNA reads TGTGCCAGCAGCGGACAGGGGCCGGAGACCCAGTACTTC. This chain connects TRBV11-2 to TRBJ2-5; 9 positions agree with TRBD1. CDR1 SGHAT and CDR2 FQNNGV come from the germline V gene. The CDR3 loop spans 13 amino acids. V lost 5 bases and J lost 5; bases outside the gene matches: 3.

The chain links TRBV27 to TRBJ2-7; TRBD2 agrees at 7 bases. The CDR3 is 13 amino acids. CDR1 is MNHEY, CDR2 SMNVEV, per germline (reference sequence). V dropped 4 bases and J dropped 4; count of bases not matched to a gene: 4. Written as DNA, the CDR3 is TGTGCCAGCAGTTCCGGGGGGACTTACGAGCAGTACTTC. It yields the protein CASSSGGTYEQYF.

V gene TRBV18 combines with J gene TRBJ2-2; perhaps TRBD2 as D (5 bases). V was clipped by 1 base and J by 1 base, with 10 bases between them. Germline V CDR1 and CDR2: KGHSH, LQKENI. The CDR3 runs 16 residues. In nucleotides, the CDR3 is TGTGCCAGCTCACCACAGAGCGGACTGAACACCGGGGAGCTGTTTTTT. Translating it yields CASSPQSGLNTGELFF.

Written as DNA, the CDR3 is TGCAGCGTTGAGCCTAGCGGGACCTACAATGAGCAGTTCTTC. Amino acid sequence: CSVEPSGTYNEQFF. The chain carries TRBV29-1 and TRBJ2-1, with 9 bases matching TRBD2. The CDR3 length is 14 residues. Losses at the gene ends were 3 bases for V and 2 bases for J; bases not matched to a gene: 2. CDR1 SQVTM and CDR2 ANQGSEA come from the germline V gene.

The chain recombines TRBV11-3 with TRBJ1-1; weak D call: TRBD1 (6 bases). The CDR3 totals 13 residues. V lost 1 base and J 5 bases, leaving 8 bases between the germline ends. From germline, CDR1 is SGHNT and CDR2 YENEEA. CDR3: CASSLGQETEAFF. The CDR3 DNA is TGTGCCAGCAGCTTAGGACAGGAGACTGAAGCTTTCTTT. The full variable domain, its missing parts supplied by reference TRBV11-3 and TRBJ1-1, is EAGVVQSPRYKIIEKKQPVAFWCNPISGHNTLYWYLQNLGQGPELLIRYENEEAVDDSQLPKDRFSAERLKGVDSTLKIQPAELGDSAVYLCASSLGQETEAFFGQGTRLTVV.

The V gene is TRBV12-5, the J gene TRBJ2-3; TRBD1 aligns across 11 bases. Germline V gene lookup returns CDR1 LGHNT and CDR2 FRNRAP. The trim removed 4 bases at V and 6 bases at J, leaving 6 bases unmatched. CDR3 length: 15 amino acids. This CDR3 is CASGSGQGAPDTQYF. The CDR3 DNA is TGTGCTAGTGGTTCCGGACAGGGGGCGCCTGATACGCAGTATTTT.

This clone was detected a few times. The germline gene is not matched at one end of the junction; a read error may be the cause. The chain carries TRBV5-6 and TRBJ2-3, with TRBD2 matching 7 bases. The CDR3 contains 16 residues. Germline CDR1 reads SGHDT; CDR2 reads YYEEEE. The CDR3 protein is CASSLGPPTSKDTQYF. CDR3 in DNA: TGTGCCAGCAGCTTGGGACCCCCGACTAGCAAAGATACGCAGTATTTT.

V gene TRBV19 combines with J gene TRBJ2-1, with 8 bases matching TRBD1. Trimming cost V 7 bases and J 8 bases; bases outside gene matches: 19. Germline-derived CDR1 and CDR2 are LNHDA and SQIVND (reference sequence). This CDR3 has 17 amino acids. The CDR3 sequence: CASTLAPDRVGLDEQFF. The CDR3 nucleotides read TGTGCCAGTACCCTGGCCCCGGACAGGGTCGGCCTGGATGAGCAGTTCTTC.

The chain combines TRBV28 with TRBJ2-7; D remains unclear. The CDR3 totals 13 residues. CDR1 is MDHEN and CDR2 is SYDVKM in the germline V gene. Trimming removed 3 bases at V and 2 bases at J, with 8 bases between. The CDR3 region is CASSFGQTYEQYF. CDR3 in DNA: TGTGCCAGCAGTTTTGGGCAGACCTACGAGCAGTACTTC.

This clone showed up just a few times. V gene TRBV28 combines with J gene TRBJ1-5; TRBD1 matches 7 bases. The V segment lost 6 bases and the J segment 5 bases; nucleotides outside the gene matches: 7. Germline-derived CDR1 and CDR2 are MDHEN and SYDVKM. This CDR3 comprises 14 residues. CDR3 in DNA: TGTGCCAGCAGGCGTCAGCAGGGGGATCAGCCCCAGCATTTT. Amino acid sequence: CASRRQQGDQPQHF.

The gene calls are TRBV19 and TRBJ1-1; a possible D gene is TRBD1 (5 bases). Germline V gene sequence: CDR1 LNHDA, CDR2 SQIVND (reference sequence). The CDR3 spans 14 residues. V was cut by 5 bases and J by 1 base, with 11 bases left in between. Here the CDR3 reads CASSFGGGNTEAFF. The CDR3 DNA sequence: TGTGCCAGTAGTTTTGGGGGGGGGAACACTGAAGCTTTCTTT.

The gene calls are TRBV7-2 and TRBJ2-7; 7 nucleotides line up with TRBD2. The V segment lost 5 bases and the J segment 3 bases; nucleotides outside the gene matches: 7. This CDR3 spans 14 amino acids. CDR1 and CDR2 (germline): SGHTA, FQGNSA. The CDR3 sequence: CASSPRGRGYEQYF. CDR3 in DNA: TGTGCCAGCAGCCCGCGGGGGAGAGGCTACGAGCAGTACTTC. The whole variable domain, remainder taken from reference TRBV7-2 and TRBJ2-7, is GAGVSQSPSNKVTEKGKDVELRCDPISGHTALYWYRQSLGQGLEFLIYFQGNSAPDKSGLPSDRFSAERTGGSVSTLTIQRTQQEDSAVYLCASSPRGRGYEQYFGPGTRLTVT.

The V call is TRBV12-5, the J call TRBJ2-1, with TRBD2 matching 9 bases. The CDR3 is made up of 15 amino acids. CDR1 and CDR2 from the germline V gene are LGHNT and FRNRAP. The ends lost 1 base at V and 5 bases at J; junction bases unmatched: 3. CDR3 residues: CASGLGLAENNEQFF. In DNA form, the CDR3 reads TGTGCTAGTGGTTTGGGACTAGCGGAGAACAATGAGCAGTTCTTC.